This entry lists 28 T cell receptor beta chains sequenced from one sample in a study of blood T cell repertoires in COVID-19. TCRdb's table, derived via immunoSEQ multiplex PCR, lists solely in-frame clones and lacks some. This table has 60,000 to 80,000 clones, approximately 81% appearing once. The sequenced material came from peripheral blood. These receptors were obtained from a man aged 50 to 59 with active COVID-19.

The J gene is TRBJ2-1, the V gene TRBV5-6; 8 positions agree with TRBD2. V lost 6 bases and J lost 1; bases outside the gene matches: 0. The CDR3 runs 13 residues. From germline, CDR1 is SGHDT and CDR2 YYEEEE. In DNA, the CDR3 is TGTGCCAGCACGGGGGGGTCCTACAATGAGCAGTTCTTC. Its protein is CASTGGSYNEQFF.

The chain is built from TRBV7-6 and TRBJ2-2; tentatively, D is TRBD1 (6 bases). V shed 0 bases and J shed 0 bases, with 8 bases lying between them. Germline CDR1 is SGHVS and CDR2 is FNYEAQ. This CDR3 is 16 amino acids long. Written as DNA, the CDR3 is TGTGCCAGCAGCTTAGCGGACAGCACGAACACCGGGGAGCTGTTTTTT. This sequence encodes CASSLADSTNTGELFF.

This rearrangement joins TRBV30 to TRBJ2-3, with D uncertain. V lost 0 bases to trimming and J lost 4 bases, with 8 bases between them. Germline V gene data show CDR1 as GTSNPN and CDR2 as SVGIG (reference sequence). This CDR3 spans 13 amino acids. The chain's CDR3 is CAWSVLVADTQYF. The CDR3 nucleotides read TGTGCCTGGAGTGTACTGGTCGCAGATACGCAGTATTTT.

The chain recombines TRBV12-3 or TRBV12-4 with TRBJ2-1; 7 bases line up with TRBD2. This CDR3 contains 13 residues. J was trimmed by 13 bases and V by 4 bases; bases with no gene match: 10. CDR3 sequence reads: CASSSSPSGTQFF. The CDR3 DNA reads TGTGCCAGCAGTTCATCGCCTAGCGGCACACAGTTCTTC.

This chain joins TRBV18 and TRBJ2-1; 9 nucleotides line up with TRBD2. The germline gives CDR1 KGHSH, CDR2 LQKENI. With V trimmed by 1 base and J by 5 bases, 3 bases remained unmatched. The CDR3 extends over 15 amino acids. DNA for the CDR3: TGTGCCAGCTCACCACAAGGACTAGCGAACAATGAGCAGTTCTTC. Translation gives CASSPQGLANNEQFF. Full variable domain (missing parts from reference TRBV18 and TRBJ2-1): NAGVMQNPRHLVRRRGQEARLRCSPMKGHSHVYWYRQLPEEGLKFMVYLQKENIIDESGMPKERFSAEFPKEGPSILRIQQVVRGDSAAYFCASSPQGLANNEQFFGPGTRLTVL.

This chain connects TRBV6-5 to TRBJ2-1; D gene uncertain. CDR1 and CDR2 from the germline V gene are MNHEY and SVGAGI. V was clipped by 4 bases and J by 10 bases, with 14 bases between them. This CDR3 spans 13 amino acids. The CDR3 loop reads CASSSANPREQFF. The CDR3 DNA is TGTGCCAGCAGTTCAGCGAACCCGAGGGAGCAGTTCTTC.

The rearrangement joins TRBV6-5 to TRBJ2-3, with D hard to call. The CDR3 sequence is 12 residues long. From germline, CDR1 is MNHEY and CDR2 SVGAGI. Trimming stripped 4 bases from V and 5 bases from J, with 7 bases between. CDR3 region: CASSSPRDTQYF. For the CDR3, the DNA is TGTGCCAGCAGTTCTCCTCGAGATACGCAGTATTTT.

V is TRBV5-1 and J is TRBJ2-5; TRBD2 agrees at 7 bases. The CDR3 runs 17 residues. The germline V gene encodes CDR1 SGHRS and CDR2 YFSETQ. After removal of 0 bases from V and 5 bases from J, the junction contained 13 bases not matched to a gene. This CDR3 is CASSLVGGTGRWETQYF. The CDR3 DNA sequence: TGCGCCAGCAGCTTGGTCGGGGGTACCGGGAGGTGGGAGACCCAGTACTTC.

The chain joins TRBV19 to TRBJ2-3; TRBD2 is a possible D gene (6 bases). The CDR3 extends over 17 amino acids. The V gene's germline CDR1 is LNHDA and CDR2 SQIVND (reference sequence). V was pared by 9 bases and J by 1 base, with 23 bases between. This CDR3 is CASRPGTWSPGTDTQYF. The CDR3 DNA is TGTGCCAGCCGTCCCGGGACTTGGAGTCCTGGCACAGATACGCAGTATTTT.

The chain recombines TRBV5-8 with TRBJ2-7, with TRBD1 identical over 7 bases. V was clipped by 6 bases and J by 0 bases; unmatched bases: 9. Germline CDR1 and CDR2: SGHTS and YDEGEE. The CDR3 is 15 residues long. The CDR3 sequence: CASTPGTAYSYEQYF. Written as DNA, the CDR3 is TGTGCCAGCACCCCCGGGACAGCCTACTCCTACGAGCAGTACTTC. The whole variable domain, remainder taken from reference TRBV5-8 and TRBJ2-7, is EAGVTQSPTHLIKTRGQQATLRCSPISGHTSVYWYQQALGLGLQFLLWYDEGEERNRGNFPPRFSGRQFPNYSSELNVNALELEDSALYLCASTPGTAYSYEQYFGPGTRLTVT.

The gene calls are TRBV19 and TRBJ1-5; tentative D call: TRBD1 (6 bases). The length of the CDR3 is 14 residues. Trimming cost V 5 bases and J 5 bases, with 13 bases left between them. CDR1 and CDR2 from the germline V gene are LNHDA and SQIVND (reference sequence). This CDR3 reads CASSHRVSDQPQHF. In DNA, the CDR3 is TGTGCCAGTAGTCACAGGGTGAGCGATCAGCCCCAGCATTTT.

This clone was observed a single time. The chain links TRBV9 to TRBJ1-3, with a possible D match to TRBD1 (6 bases). Germline CDR1 and CDR2: SGDLS and YYNGEE. Deletions cut 4 bases from V and 0 bases from J, with 17 bases between. The length of the CDR3 is 17 residues. The DNA of the CDR3 is TGTGCCAGCAGCTTTAGTGGGGGGGGCCTCTCTGGAAACACCATATATTTT. Its translation: CASSFSGGGLSGNTIYF.

The chain has TRBV18 and TRBJ2-3, with TRBD2 matching 8 bases. V lost 7 bases and J lost 3; bases outside the gene matches: 6. CDR1 is KGHSH, CDR2 LQKENI, per germline. CDR3 length equals 14 residues. As DNA, the CDR3 is TGTGCCAGCTTGAGCGGGAGATCGACAGATACGCAGTATTTT. This encodes CASLSGRSTDTQYF.

V usage is TRBV7-9 and J usage is TRBJ2-7; TRBD1 matches 7 bases. The germline V gene encodes CDR1 SEHNR and CDR2 FQNEAQ (reference sequence). With 5 bases clipped from V and 4 bases from J, the junction kept 11 bases outside the gene matches. The CDR3 is 15 amino acids. CDR3: CASSTRSGQFYEQYF. In DNA, the CDR3 is TGTGCCAGCAGCACCCGTTCGGGACAGTTTTACGAGCAGTACTTC.

The chain is built from TRBV5-6 and TRBJ1-1; 8 nucleotides line up with TRBD1. Germline V lookup: CDR1 SGHDT, CDR2 YYEEEE. J lost 0 bases, V lost 4 bases, and 5 bases had no gene match. CDR3 length: 15 residues. The CDR3 DNA follows: TGTGCCAGCAGCCGTCCGGACAGGGTGAACACTGAAGCTTTCTTT. It specifies CASSRPDRVNTEAFF.

The CDR3 loop is CASSQDRFGDSPLHF. CDR3 DNA: TGCGCCAGCAGCCAAGATCGTTTCGGGGATTCACCCCTCCACTTT. This chain uses TRBV4-3 with TRBJ1-6; D call uncertain. Between the trimmed V and J ends, which lost 0 bases and 8 bases, there was a span of 11 bases. CDR1 LGHNA and CDR2 YSLEER come from the germline V gene. This CDR3 has 15 amino acids.

This clone was seen more than once but under ten times. The V call is TRBV5-6, the J call TRBJ2-7; D perhaps matches TRBD2 (6 bases). The CDR3 totals 13 residues. Germline V CDR1 and CDR2: SGHDT, YYEEEE. Trimming took 6 bases from V and 2 from J, leaving 12 bases between them. CDR3 coding DNA: TGTGCCAGCACCGTTAGCGGAACCTACGAGCAGTACTTC. It specifies CASTVSGTYEQYF.

J is TRBJ2-3 and V is TRBV3-1 (or the pseudogene TRBV3-2); 7 bases fit TRBD1. This CDR3 has 14 amino acids. The germline CDR1 and CDR2 sequences are LGHDT and YNNKEL (reference sequence). The ends lost 4 bases at V and 8 bases at J; junction bases unmatched: 9. CDR3 region: CASSPGTESSTQYF. CDR3 nucleotide sequence: TGTGCCAGCAGCCCCGGGACAGAGTCGTCTACGCAGTATTTT.

V is TRBV25-1 and J is TRBJ2-1; TRBD2 might be the D (6 bases). With 1 base removed from V and 7 bases from J, the gap between germline ends came to 8 bases. The germline gives CDR1 MGHDK, CDR2 SYGVNS. This CDR3 region has 13 residues. The CDR3: CASSEFGGNEQFF. CDR3 in DNA: TGTGCCAGCAGTGAATTTGGAGGGAATGAGCAGTTCTTC.

The CDR3 DNA sequence: TGTGCCAGCAGTTACAGCTTCAATCAGCCCCAGCATTTT. Translation: CASSYSFNQPQHF. The chain carries TRBV6-5 and TRBJ1-5; D unresolved. Germline CDR1 and CDR2: MNHEY and SVGAGI. This CDR3 has 13 residues. V was cut by 2 bases and J by 3 bases, with 5 bases left in between.

The genes are TRBV19 and TRBJ2-2; weak D call: TRBD2 (7 bases). With 4 bases removed from V and 6 bases from J, the gap between germline ends came to 12 bases. In germline, CDR1 is LNHDA, CDR2 SQIVND (reference sequence). CDR3 length: 14 residues. The CDR3 loop reads CASSTEGGAGELFF. DNA for the CDR3: TGTGCCAGTAGTACAGAGGGGGGGGCCGGGGAGCTGTTTTTT. The full variable domain, its missing parts supplied by reference TRBV19 and TRBJ2-2, is DGGITQSPKYLFRKEGQNVTLSCEQNLNHDAMYWYRQDPGQGLRLIYYSQIVNDFQKGDIAEGYSVSREKKESFPLTVTSAQKNPTAFYLCASSTEGGAGELFFGEGSRLTVL.

The chain uses TRBV10-1 and TRBJ2-2, with 15 bases that match TRBD2. V lost 2 bases and J lost 2; bases outside the gene matches: 3. There are 18 residues in the CDR3. The V gene's germline CDR1 is WNHNN and CDR2 SYGVQD (reference sequence). In DNA, the CDR3 is TGCGCCAGCAGTGAGCCGGGACTAGCGGGGGGAAACACCGGGGAGCTGTTTTTT. This encodes CASSEPGLAGGNTGELFF.

The chain carries TRBV6-5 and TRBJ2-2, with D maybe TRBD1 (6 bases). Per the germline V gene, CDR1 is MNHEY and CDR2 is SVGAGI. The V end lost 7 bases, the J end lost 5 bases, and 11 bases lay between the germline ends. The CDR3 has 13 amino acids. The CDR3 DNA sequence: TGTGCCAGCATGGGACATACGACCGGGGAGCTGTTTTTT. Its protein is CASMGHTTGELFF.

V usage is TRBV11-3 and J usage is TRBJ1-1; 7 bases are shared with TRBD1. The J segment lost 1 base and the V segment lost 1 base, leaving 3 bases of the junction unmatched. CDR1 and CDR2 from the germline V gene are SGHNT and YENEEA. The CDR3 has 15 amino acids. The CDR3 DNA reads as TGTGCCAGCAGCTTAGGACAGGGCGAGAACACTGAAGCTTTCTTT. Protein sequence: CASSLGQGENTEAFF.

The V and J genes are TRBV11-3 and TRBJ2-2; unclear D gene. The CDR3 spans 12 residues. V shed 5 bases and J shed 6 bases, with 7 bases lying between them. Per the germline V gene, CDR1 is SGHNT and CDR2 is YENEEA. DNA of the CDR3: TGTGCCAGCAGCACGGGTGCCGGGGAGCTGTTTTTT. Its translation: CASSTGAGELFF.

The table lists this clone with a count of one. The J gene is TRBJ2-7, the V gene TRBV15, with 12 positions matching TRBD1. Looked up from germline, CDR1 is LNHNV and CDR2 is YYDKDF (reference sequence). Trimming removed 5 bases from V and 3 bases from J; junction bases left unmatched: 2. This CDR3 has 14 residues. CDR3 residues: CATSGDRGLYEQYF. CDR3 coding DNA: TGTGCCACCAGCGGGGACAGGGGGCTCTACGAGCAGTACTTC.

The chain recombines TRBV7-2 with TRBJ2-1; TRBD2 might be the D (5 bases). The CDR3 runs to 15 residues. Germline V lookup: CDR1 SGHTA, CDR2 FQGNSA. The ends were cut back, 2 bases at V and 7 bases at J, with 15 bases in the middle. The CDR3 protein is CASSLIGLPLNEQFF. CDR3 sequence (DNA): TGTGCCAGCAGCTTAATCGGACTGCCGTTAAATGAGCAGTTCTTC.

The V and J genes are TRBV7-2 and TRBJ2-7; 11 nucleotides match TRBD2. Unmatched junction bases numbered 8, after V lost 7 bases and J lost 6 bases. Germline V gives CDR1 SGHTA, CDR2 FQGNSA. The CDR3 spans 14 residues. CDR3 in DNA: TGTGCCAGCACACCGGGACTAGCGGTCTCCGAGCAGTACTTC. This gives the protein CASTPGLAVSEQYF. The whole variable domain, remainder taken from reference TRBV7-2 and TRBJ2-7, is GAGVSQSPSNKVTEKGKDVELRCDPISGHTALYWYRQSLGQGLEFLIYFQGNSAPDKSGLPSDRFSAERTGGSVSTLTIQRTQQEDSAVYLCASTPGLAVSEQYFGPGTRLTVT.